Given below is one T cell receptor (beta chain) in context. These data originate in a study of control samples from healthy donors and cancer patients. V was pared by 8 bases and J by 8 bases, with 18 bases between. The CDR3 covers 12 residues. CDR1 and CDR2 from the germline V gene are SQVTM and ANQGSEA. The data were produced by immunoSEQ multiplex PCR, yet TCRdb's version contains in-frame clones alone and is incomplete. The table lists about 150,000 clones, approximately 96% of them singletons, with approximately 6% in the top ten. The receptor was isolated from a man in his forties or fifties in good health. Sequenced sample: blood. This chain connects TRBV29-1 to TRBJ1-2; no reliable D call. CDR3 sequence reads: CSTTGRLGGYTF. For the CDR3, the DNA is TGCAGCACCACGGGAAGGTTGGGGGGCTACACCTTC. The variable domain in full, completed from reference TRBV29-1 and TRBJ1-2, reads SAVISQKPSRDICQRGTSLTIQCQVDSQVTMMFWYRQQPGQSLTLIATANQGSEATYESGFVIDKFPISRPNLTFSTLTVSNMSPEDSSIYLCSTTGRLGGYTFGSGTRLTVV.